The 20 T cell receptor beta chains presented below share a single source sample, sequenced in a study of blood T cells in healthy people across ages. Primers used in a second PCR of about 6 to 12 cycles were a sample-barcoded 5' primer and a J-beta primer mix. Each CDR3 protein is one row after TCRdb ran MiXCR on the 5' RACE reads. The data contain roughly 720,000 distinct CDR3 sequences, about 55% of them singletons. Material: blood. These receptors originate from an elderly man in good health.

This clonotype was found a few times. CDR3 protein: CASSNNRVSYEQYF. CDR3 coding DNA: TGTGCCAGCAGTAACAACAGGGTTTCCTACGAGCAGTACTTC. This sequence joins TRBV12-3 or TRBV12-4 and TRBJ2-7, with D tentatively TRBD1 (6 bases). V was trimmed by 5 bases and J by 1 base, leaving 12 bases between them. This CDR3 spans 14 amino acids.

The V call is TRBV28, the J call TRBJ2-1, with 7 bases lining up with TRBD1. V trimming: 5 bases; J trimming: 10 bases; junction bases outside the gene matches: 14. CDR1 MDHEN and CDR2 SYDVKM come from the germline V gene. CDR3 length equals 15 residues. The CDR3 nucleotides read TGTGCCAGCAGTGGACAGGCCCTACTAGAATGGGAGCAGTTCTTC. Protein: CASSGQALLEWEQFF.

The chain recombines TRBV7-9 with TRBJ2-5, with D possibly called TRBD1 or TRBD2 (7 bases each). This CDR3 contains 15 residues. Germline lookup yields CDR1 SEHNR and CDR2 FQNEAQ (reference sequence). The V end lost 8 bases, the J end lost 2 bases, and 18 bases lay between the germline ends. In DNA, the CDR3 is TGTGCCAGCTCCAGGGAGGGGGCACCACAAGAGACCCAGTACTTC. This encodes CASSREGAPQETQYF.

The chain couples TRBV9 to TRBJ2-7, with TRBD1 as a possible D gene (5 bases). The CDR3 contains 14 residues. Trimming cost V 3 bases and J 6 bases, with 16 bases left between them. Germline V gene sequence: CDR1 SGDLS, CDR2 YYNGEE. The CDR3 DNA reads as TGTGCCAGCAGCGGACTCGACAGTACAGGCGAGCAGTACTTC. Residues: CASSGLDSTGEQYF. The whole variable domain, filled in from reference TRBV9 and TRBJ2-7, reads DSGVTQTPKHLITATGQRVTLRCSPRSGDLSVYWYQQSLDQGLQFLIQYYNGEERAKGNILERFSAQQFPDLHSELNLSSLELGDSALYFCASSGLDSTGEQYFGPGTRLTVT.

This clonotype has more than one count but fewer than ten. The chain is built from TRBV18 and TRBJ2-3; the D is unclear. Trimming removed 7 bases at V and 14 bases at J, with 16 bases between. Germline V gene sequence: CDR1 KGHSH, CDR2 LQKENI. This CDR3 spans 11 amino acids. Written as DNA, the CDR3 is TGTGCCAGCTGGTCCGGTGGGTACGCGTATTTT. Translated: CASWSGGYAYF.

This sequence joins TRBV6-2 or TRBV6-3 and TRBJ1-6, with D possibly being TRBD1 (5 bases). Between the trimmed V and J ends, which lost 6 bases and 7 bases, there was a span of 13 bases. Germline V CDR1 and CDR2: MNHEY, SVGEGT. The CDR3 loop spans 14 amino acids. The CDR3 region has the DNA TGTGCCAGCAGCCAGTGGGACGGAAATTCACCCCTCCACTTT. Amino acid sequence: CASSQWDGNSPLHF.

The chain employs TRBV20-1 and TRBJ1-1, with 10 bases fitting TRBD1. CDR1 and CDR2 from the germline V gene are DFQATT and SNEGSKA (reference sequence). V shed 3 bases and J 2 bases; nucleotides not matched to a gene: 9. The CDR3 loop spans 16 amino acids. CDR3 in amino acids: CSARYRDRGPNTEAFF. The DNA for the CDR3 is TGCAGTGCTAGGTACCGGGACAGGGGCCCCAACACTGAAGCTTTCTTT.

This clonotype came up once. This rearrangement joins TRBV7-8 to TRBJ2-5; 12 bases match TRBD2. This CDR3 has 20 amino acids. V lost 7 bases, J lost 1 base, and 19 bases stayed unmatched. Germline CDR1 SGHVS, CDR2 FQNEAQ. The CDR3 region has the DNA TGTGCCAGCAACCTAGAGGGCAGGACTAGCGGGATCCGGCCCCAAGAGACCCAGTACTTC. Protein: CASNLEGRTSGIRPQETQYF.

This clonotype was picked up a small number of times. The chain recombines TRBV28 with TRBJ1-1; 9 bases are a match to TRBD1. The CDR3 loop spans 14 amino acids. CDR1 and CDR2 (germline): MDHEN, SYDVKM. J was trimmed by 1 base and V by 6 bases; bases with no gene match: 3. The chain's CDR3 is CASRQGARNTEAFF. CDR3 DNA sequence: TGTGCCAGCAGACAGGGGGCGCGGAACACTGAAGCTTTCTTT.

This CDR3 is CASSPTRTYEQYF. CDR3 in DNA: TGTGCCAGCAGTCCAACCCGGACCTACGAGCAGTACTTC. The chain carries TRBV27 and TRBJ2-7, with unresolved D. The ends were cut back, 5 bases at V and 2 bases at J, with 10 bases in the middle. Germline CDR1 is MNHEY and CDR2 is SMNVEV (reference sequence). The CDR3 totals 13 residues.

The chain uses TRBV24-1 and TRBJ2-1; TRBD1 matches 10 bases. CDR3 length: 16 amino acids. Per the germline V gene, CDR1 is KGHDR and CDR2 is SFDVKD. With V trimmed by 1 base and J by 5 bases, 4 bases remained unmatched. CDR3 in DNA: TGTGCCACCAGTGATTTCGGACAGGGGGTCAACAATGAGCAGTTCTTC. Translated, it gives CATSDFGQGVNNEQFF.

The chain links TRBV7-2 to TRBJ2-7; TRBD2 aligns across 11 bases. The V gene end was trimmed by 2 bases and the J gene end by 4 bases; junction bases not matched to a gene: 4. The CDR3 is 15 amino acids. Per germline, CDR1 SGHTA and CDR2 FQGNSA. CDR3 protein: CASSLRGTSGYEQYF. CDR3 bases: TGTGCCAGCAGCTTAAGGGGGACTAGCGGTTACGAGCAGTACTTC.

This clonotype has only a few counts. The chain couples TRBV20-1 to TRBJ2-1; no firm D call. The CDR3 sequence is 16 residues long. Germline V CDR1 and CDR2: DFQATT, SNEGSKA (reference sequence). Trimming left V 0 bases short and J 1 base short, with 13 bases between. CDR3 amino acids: CSARDRTPRSYNEQFF. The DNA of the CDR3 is TGCAGTGCTAGAGATCGCACACCGAGATCCTACAATGAGCAGTTCTTC.

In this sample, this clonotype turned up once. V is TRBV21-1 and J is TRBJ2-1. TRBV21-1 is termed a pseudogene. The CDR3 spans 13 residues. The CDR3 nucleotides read TGTGCCAGCAGCCACGGGCAGCGTAATGAGCAGTTCTTC. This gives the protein CASSHGQRNEQFF.

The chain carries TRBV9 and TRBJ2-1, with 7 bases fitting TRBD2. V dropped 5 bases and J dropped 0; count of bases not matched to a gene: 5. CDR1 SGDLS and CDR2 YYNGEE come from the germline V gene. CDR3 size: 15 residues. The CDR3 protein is CASSSRGSSYNEQFF. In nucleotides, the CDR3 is TGTGCCAGCAGTTCCCGCGGGAGCTCCTACAATGAGCAGTTCTTC.

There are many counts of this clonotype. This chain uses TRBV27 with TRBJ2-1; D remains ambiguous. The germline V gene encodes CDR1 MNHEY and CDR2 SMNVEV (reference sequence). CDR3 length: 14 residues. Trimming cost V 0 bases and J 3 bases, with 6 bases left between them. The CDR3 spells CASSLSTVYNEQFF. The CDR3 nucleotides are TGTGCCAGCAGTTTATCGACTGTCTACAATGAGCAGTTCTTC.

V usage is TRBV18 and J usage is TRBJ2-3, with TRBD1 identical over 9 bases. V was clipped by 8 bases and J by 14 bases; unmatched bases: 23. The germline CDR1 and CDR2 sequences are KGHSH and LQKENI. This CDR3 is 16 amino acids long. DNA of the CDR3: TGTGCCAGCCGAAGCGGTGGGACAGGGCAGCCCAGATACGCGTATTTT. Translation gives CASRSGGTGQPRYAYF. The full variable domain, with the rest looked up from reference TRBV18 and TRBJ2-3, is NAGVMQNPRHLVRRRGQEARLRCSPMKGHSHVYWYRQLPEEGLKFMVYLQKENIIDESGMPKERFSAEFPKEGPSILRIQQVVRGDSAAYFCASRSGGTGQPRYAYFGPGTRLTVL.

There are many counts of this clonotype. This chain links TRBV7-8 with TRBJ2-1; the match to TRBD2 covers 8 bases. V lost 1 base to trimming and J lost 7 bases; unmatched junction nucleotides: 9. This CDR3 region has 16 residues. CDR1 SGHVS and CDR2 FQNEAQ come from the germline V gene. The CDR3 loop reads CASSLVQGTRGNEQFF. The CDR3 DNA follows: TGTGCCAGCAGCTTAGTACAAGGGACTAGAGGGAATGAGCAGTTCTTC.

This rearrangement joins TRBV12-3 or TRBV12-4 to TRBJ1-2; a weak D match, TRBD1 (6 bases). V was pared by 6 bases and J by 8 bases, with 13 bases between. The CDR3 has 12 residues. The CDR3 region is CASRPPDSGYTF. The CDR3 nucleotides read TGTGCCAGCAGGCCTCCGGACAGCGGCTACACCTTC.

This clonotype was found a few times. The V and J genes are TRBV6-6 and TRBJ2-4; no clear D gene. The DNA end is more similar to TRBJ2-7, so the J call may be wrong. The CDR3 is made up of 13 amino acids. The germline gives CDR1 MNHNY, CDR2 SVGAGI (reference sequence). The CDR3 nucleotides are TGTGCCAGCAGTTACGATATGTGGGGCGAGCAGTACTTC. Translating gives CASSYDMWGEQYF.